Each of the 20 T cell receptor beta chains below was sequenced from the same sample in a study of shared clonotypes between healthy human individuals. Sequenced by immunoSEQ multiplex PCR; TCRdb stores in-frame clones only, minus some. The sample lists under 600,000 clones; around three quarters were seen once. The sequencing sample was made of PBMCs. These receptors originate from a woman in her 40s in good health. Some clones in this sample may be carry-over from other donors' samples.

The chain employs TRBV6-5 and TRBJ1-3; D may be TRBD1 (5 bases). V lost 6 bases to trimming and J lost 8 bases, with 20 bases between them. The CDR3 is 15 amino acids. The germline V gene has CDR1 MNHEY and CDR2 SVGAGI. CDR3 in amino acids: CASSRALGLVDTIYF. As DNA, the CDR3 is TGTGCCAGCAGCCGAGCCCTGGGGCTGGTGGACACCATATATTTT.

V gene TRBV4-1 combines with J gene TRBJ2-7; tentatively, D is TRBD2 (6 bases). CDR1 and CDR2 (germline): MGHRA, YSYEKL. V was pared by 2 bases and J by 2 bases, with 16 bases between. CDR3 size: 16 residues. CDR3 sequence: CASSQQETSWPYEQYF. The CDR3 nucleotides read TGCGCCAGCAGCCAACAGGAAACTAGCTGGCCCTACGAGCAGTACTTC.

The rearrangement links TRBV18 to TRBJ1-4, with TRBD1 matching over 9 bases. V lost 4 bases and J lost 5; bases outside the gene matches: 2. Germline V gene sequence: CDR1 KGHSH, CDR2 LQKENI. The CDR3 contains 14 residues. The chain's CDR3 is CASSHGQGNEKLFF. The CDR3 region has the DNA TGTGCCAGCTCACACGGACAGGGGAATGAAAAACTGTTTTTT.

The chain couples TRBV10-1 to TRBJ2-1, with TRBD2 matching over 9 bases. The germline gives CDR1 WNHNN, CDR2 SYGVQD (reference sequence). The V segment lost 6 bases and the J segment 0 bases; nucleotides outside the gene matches: 3. This CDR3 is built from 15 residues. CDR3: CASSPTSGSYNEQFF. CDR3 nucleotide sequence: TGCGCCAGCAGCCCGACTAGCGGCTCCTACAATGAGCAGTTCTTC.

This chain joins TRBV5-1 and TRBJ1-2; D is uncertain. The germline V gene encodes CDR1 SGHRS and CDR2 YFSETQ. This CDR3 has 15 amino acids. V gave up 1 base and J gave up 0 bases, with 10 bases separating them. The CDR3 spells CASSLSGNTNYGYTF. As DNA, the CDR3 is TGCGCCAGCAGCTTGAGTGGGAATACTAACTATGGCTACACCTTC.

This clone was recorded a few times. A clone one base away is much larger, so this may be a read error. Within the sample, other DNA sequences also encode this same CDR3. The V and J genes are TRBV5-6 and TRBJ1-1; tentative D call: TRBD1 (5 bases). The CDR3 has 14 residues. Germline lookup yields CDR1 SGHDT and CDR2 YYEEEE. The CDR3 protein is CASSLIRANTEAFF. Here the CDR3 DNA reads TGTGCTAGCAGCTTAATCAGGGCGAACACTGAAGCTTTCTTT.

This clone was observed a handful of times. CDR3 sequence (DNA): TGTGCCAGCTCACCTCCCCTCCGGGACAGGAACACTGAAGCTTTCTTT. Its protein product is CASSPPLRDRNTEAFF. The chain links TRBV18 to TRBJ1-1; 7 bases are a match to TRBD1. This CDR3 contains 16 residues. Germline CDR1 and CDR2: KGHSH and LQKENI. V dropped 3 bases and J dropped 1; count of bases not matched to a gene: 8.

The chain links TRBV28 to TRBJ2-1; TRBD1 might be the D (5 bases). This CDR3 region has 15 residues. V was cut by 3 bases and J by 0 bases, with 9 bases left in between. Germline assignment: CDR1 MDHEN and CDR2 SYDVKM. The DNA of the CDR3 is TGTGCCAGCAGTTTCTCAGGGATCTCCTACAATGAGCAGTTCTTC. It translates to CASSFSGISYNEQFF.

The chain couples TRBV5-4 to TRBJ2-7, with D possibly matching TRBD1 (5 bases). The germline gives CDR1 SGHNT, CDR2 YYREEE (reference sequence). The V end lost 4 bases, the J end lost 2 bases, and 16 bases lay between the germline ends. The CDR3 runs 15 residues. The CDR3 region has the DNA TGTGCCAGCAGCCACAACGTTGAGACAGCCTACGAGCAGTACTTC. Translated, it gives CASSHNVETAYEQYF.

J is TRBJ2-2 and V is TRBV27, with 8 bases matching TRBD2. Germline values: CDR1 MNHEY, CDR2 SMNVEV (reference sequence). V shed 4 bases, J shed 2 bases, and the junction held 12 bases outside the gene matches. This CDR3 comprises 18 residues. Written as DNA, the CDR3 is TGTGCCAGCAGTTCGGTCGCCGGACTAGCCCTAAACACCGGGGAGCTGTTTTTT. It encodes CASSSVAGLALNTGELFF.

This chain links TRBV28 with TRBJ2-3; 8 bases align to TRBD2. Germline V lookup: CDR1 MDHEN, CDR2 SYDVKM. V shed 4 bases and J 5 bases; nucleotides not matched to a gene: 11. CDR3 length: 16 residues. The CDR3 loop reads CASSSAGEGSEDTQYF. CDR3 in DNA: TGTGCCAGCAGTTCAGCGGGAGAAGGGAGTGAAGATACGCAGTATTTT.

Comments on this clone: It differs at one base from a far larger clone, so likely a read error. The V gene is TRBV18, the J gene TRBJ1-1, with D unclear. The length of the CDR3 is 12 residues. Germline V gene lookup returns CDR1 KGHSH and CDR2 LQKENI. This CDR3 is CASSPQGAEALF. CDR3 in DNA: TGTGCCAGCTCACCACAGGGTGCTGAAGCTCTCTTT.

The rearrangement uses TRBV5-1 and TRBJ2-5; 7 bases match TRBD1. The end of the DNA is better explained by TRBJ2-7, so the J call may be wrong. The V gene's germline CDR1 is SGHRS and CDR2 YFSETQ. CDR3 length: 14 residues. CDR3 protein: CASSPRQGNYEQYF. The CDR3 coding sequence is TGCGCCAGCAGCCCAAGACAGGGAAACTACGAGCAGTACTTC.

This clone was observed at least ten times. V and J are TRBV4-1 and TRBJ1-2; TRBD1 is a possible D gene (5 bases). This CDR3 has 15 amino acids. Trimming shortened V by 0 bases and J by 2 bases, and 10 bases separated the two germline ends. Germline loops: CDR1 MGHRA, CDR2 YSYEKL. The CDR3 DNA reads as TGCGCCAGCAGCCAAGATCCCCGGGGGAACTATGGCTACACCTTC. It translates to CASSQDPRGNYGYTF.

The rearrangement uses TRBV19 and TRBJ1-1, with D perhaps TRBD1 (6 bases). The CDR3 spans 12 residues. Germline V gene lookup returns CDR1 LNHDA and CDR2 SQIVND (reference sequence). V gave up 5 bases and J gave up 5 bases, with 9 bases separating them. CDR3 nucleotides: TGTGCCAGTAGTGCCAGGGGTACTGAAGCTTTCTTT. This translates into CASSARGTEAFF. Drawing the rest from reference TRBV19 and TRBJ1-1, the complete variable domain is DGGITQSPKYLFRKEGQNVTLSCEQNLNHDAMYWYRQDPGQGLRLIYYSQIVNDFQKGDIAEGYSVSREKKESFPLTVTSAQKNPTAFYLCASSARGTEAFFGQGTRLTVV.

Of note for this clone: Other DNA sequences from this sample encode an identical CDR3 as well. V usage is TRBV2 and J usage is TRBJ2-1, with 12 bases identical to TRBD2. The CDR3 covers 15 residues. Germline V lookup: CDR1 SNHLY, CDR2 FYNNEI. Germline trimming cut 6 bases from V and 6 bases from J; bases unmatched to any gene: 6. The CDR3: CASRRLAGVGNEQFF. As DNA, the CDR3 is TGTGCCAGCAGGAGACTAGCGGGAGTGGGCAATGAGCAGTTCTTC.

This rearrangement joins TRBV30 to TRBJ1-4, with D tentatively TRBD1 (6 bases). Germline CDR1 and CDR2: GTSNPN and SVGIG (reference sequence). The CDR3 is made up of 15 amino acids. Trimming removed 0 bases from V and 7 bases from J, with 15 bases in between. The CDR3 protein is CAWSVLGGFSEKLFF. CDR3 nucleotides: TGTGCCTGGAGTGTACTCGGGGGCTTTAGTGAAAAACTGTTTTTT.

The chain links TRBV23-1 to TRBJ2-2; 14 bases agree with TRBD2. TRBV23-1 is marked as an open reading frame, function uncertain. The CDR3 totals 17 residues. V lost 6 bases, J lost 7 bases, and 10 bases stayed unmatched. CDR3 nucleotides: TGCGCCAGCAGCCCCGGGACTAGCGGGAGAATCGGCGGGGAGCTGTTTTTT. Its protein is CASSPGTSGRIGGELFF.

The V call is TRBV4-1, the J call TRBJ2-7; tentative D call: TRBD1 (5 bases). CDR1 and CDR2 (germline): MGHRA, YSYEKL. This CDR3 is built from 14 residues. With 3 bases removed from V and 2 bases from J, the gap between germline ends came to 11 bases. The chain's CDR3 is CASSHLTEAYEQYF. The CDR3 DNA follows: TGCGCCAGCAGCCACCTGACAGAGGCCTACGAGCAGTACTTC.

This chain connects TRBV12-5 to TRBJ2-7, with a possible D match to TRBD1 (6 bases). The CDR3 consists of 20 residues. V lost 0 bases, J lost 0 bases, and 24 bases lay in between. From germline, CDR1 is LGHNT and CDR2 FRNRAP. CDR3 nucleotide sequence: TGTGCTAGTGGTTTGGTCCCACAGGCATCGACAGGTCCCCGCTCCTACGAGCAGTACTTC. This sequence encodes CASGLVPQASTGPRSYEQYF. Combining the CDR3 with reference TRBV12-5 and TRBJ2-7 gives the whole variable domain DARVTQTPRHKVTEMGQEVTMRCQPILGHNTVFWYRQTMMQGLELLAYFRNRAPLDDSGMPKDRFSAEMPDATLATLKIQPSEPRDSAVYFCASGLVPQASTGPRSYEQYFGPGTRLTVT.